This entry describes one TCR beta chain. The Seattle site enrolled patients during active infection and followed them longitudinally. These data originate in a study of blood T cell repertoires in COVID-19. In the original processing: Reference gene primer amplification gave estimated nucleated cell counts. Libraries were prepared by immunoSEQ multiplex PCR; TCRdb keeps only in-frame clonotypes and omits some of them. That table is the source of V, J and clone size, and D and trimming were worked out from the DNA. The table records around 82,000 clones, roughly 85% of them present only once. Germline loops: CDR1 LNHDA, CDR2 SQIVND (reference sequence). The CDR3 length is 15 residues. V trimming: 5 bases; J trimming: 3 bases; junction bases outside the gene matches: 8.

The receptor comes from a man between 50 and 59 years old with COVID-19, enrolled during active disease. The chain carries TRBV19 and TRBJ1-2; 8 nucleotides match TRBD1. Sequences were obtained from peripheral blood. The CDR3 DNA reads as TGTGCCAGTAGTCCCGACAGGGGAAGCTACTATGGCTACACCTTC. Translation: CASSPDRGSYYGYTF.